This entry lists 9 T cell receptor beta chains sequenced from one sample in a study of blood T cell repertoires in COVID-19 (dated by TCRdb to 2018 to 2020). Receptors were amplified or captured by the immunoSEQ multiplex PCR assay. TCRdb took over this immuneACCESS table, retaining in-frame rearrangements with V and J assigned. Such tables are incomplete; in checked studies, under half of the missing clones stem from an unresolved V gene, and the remainder is unexplained. For this sample the table gives around 130,000 clones, of which approximately 90% were detected only once. Approximately 11% of the sample comes from the top ten. Specimen: peripheral blood. The receptors come from a woman over 75 with acute or convalescent COVID-19.

The gene calls are TRBV23-1 and TRBJ2-1, with 8 nucleotides matching TRBD2. TRBV23-1 is given ORF status, its function remaining uncertain. The J segment lost 8 bases and the V segment lost 4 bases, leaving 7 bases of the junction unmatched. The CDR3 is made up of 14 amino acids. CDR3 bases: TGCGCCAGCAGTCTGGGCGGGGGGTCGGATGAGCAGTTCTTC. The encoded protein is CASSLGGGSDEQFF.

The CDR3 DNA follows: TGTGCCAGTACCTACTCTAACAGGGGGGGGAACACCGGGGAGCTGTTTTTT. This encodes CASTYSNRGGNTGELFF. The rearrangement joins TRBV19 to TRBJ2-2; tentative D call: TRBD1 (8 bases). The length of the CDR3 is 17 residues. Germline-derived CDR1 and CDR2 are LNHDA and SQIVND (reference sequence). Trimming shortened V by 7 bases and J by 1 base, and 19 bases separated the two germline ends.

This chain joins TRBV2 and TRBJ1-2; 7 bases match TRBD1. This CDR3 is built from 13 residues. The trim removed 3 bases at V and 8 bases at J, leaving 6 bases unmatched. In germline, CDR1 is SNHLY, CDR2 FYNNEI. The CDR3 nucleotides are TGTGCCAGCAGTGAGACAGGGCTGCGGGGCTACACCTTC. Translating it yields CASSETGLRGYTF.

This clone was detected once. The V gene is TRBV7-2, the J gene TRBJ2-1, with no clear D. In germline, CDR1 is SGHTA, CDR2 FQGNSA. Trimming removed 2 bases from V and 1 base from J, with 6 bases in between. The CDR3 runs 14 residues. The CDR3: CASSLLRSYNEQFF. The CDR3 DNA follows: TGTGCCAGCAGCTTACTCCGGTCCTACAATGAGCAGTTCTTC.

The chain couples TRBV9 to TRBJ2-1, with 9 positions matching TRBD2. V shed 4 bases, J shed 5 bases, and the junction held 10 bases outside the gene matches. CDR1 and CDR2 from the germline V gene are SGDLS and YYNGEE. This CDR3 contains 16 residues. CDR3 amino acids: CASSSQNSGGHNEQFF. The CDR3 DNA sequence: TGTGCCAGCAGCTCCCAGAATAGCGGGGGCCACAATGAGCAGTTCTTC.

The chain carries TRBV11-3 and TRBJ2-3, with TRBD2 as a possible D gene (5 bases). CDR1 and CDR2 from the germline V gene are SGHNT and YENEEA. The CDR3 extends over 17 amino acids. V gave up 4 bases and J gave up 8 bases, with 25 bases separating them. The CDR3 nucleotides read TGTGCCAGCAGCTCTGGCATCGGGATTGACGGACCCAGTACGCAGTATTTT. Residues: CASSSGIGIDGPSTQYF.

V and J are TRBV19 and TRBJ1-1; TRBD1 matches at 11 bases. CDR1 is LNHDA, CDR2 SQIVND, per germline (reference sequence). V trimming: 1 base; J trimming: 5 bases; junction bases outside the gene matches: 6. This CDR3 comprises 16 residues. Here the CDR3 reads CASSIGTGTGGTEAFF. Here the CDR3 DNA reads TGTGCCAGTAGTATAGGCACCGGGACAGGGGGGACTGAAGCTTTCTTT.

This chain links TRBV2 with TRBJ2-2; perhaps TRBD1 as D (6 bases). The CDR3 has 14 residues. Trimming removed 5 bases from V and 6 bases from J, with 13 bases in between. Germline values: CDR1 SNHLY, CDR2 FYNNEI. This CDR3 is CASSPGVIAGELFF. CDR3 sequence (DNA): TGTGCCAGCAGTCCAGGGGTGATTGCCGGGGAGCTGTTTTTT.

CDR3 region: CATGYQALNTEAFF. The CDR3 nucleotides are TGTGCCACGGGGTATCAGGCCCTGAACACTGAAGCTTTCTTT. The chain recombines TRBV2 with TRBJ1-1; D unclear. Germline CDR1 is SNHLY and CDR2 is FYNNEI. V was cut by 10 bases and J by 0 bases, with 15 bases left in between. The CDR3 covers 14 residues.